The clone carrying this TCR beta chain is a singleton in its sample. Antigen unknown. Germline V CDR1 and CDR2: GTSNPN, SVGIG (reference sequence). The CDR3 covers 15 residues. Trimming left V 5 bases short and J 3 bases short, with 19 bases between. The entry originates in a study of shared clonotypes between healthy human individuals. The wider study: The study enrolled two women and three men aged 18 to 49.

Nashville, Tennessee was home to all donors, each a Caucasian adult. About 90 million PBMCs per unsorted sample were used for genomic DNA. The table came from immunoSEQ multiplex PCR; TCRdb's copy has only in-frame clones and leaves some out. The sample carries approximately 510,000 clones, 79% recorded once. General study findings and limits: Only blood samples were collected, and tissue repertoires likely differ.

The gene calls are TRBV30 and TRBJ1-1, with a possible D match to TRBD1 (5 bases). Sequencing input: PBMCs. This TCR was recovered from a woman in her 40s in good health. Some clones in this sample may be carry-over from other donors' samples. DNA of the CDR3: TGTGCCTGGCACTTAGCTAGGGGAAGGGACACTGAAGCTTTCTTT. As protein: CAWHLARGRDTEAFF.